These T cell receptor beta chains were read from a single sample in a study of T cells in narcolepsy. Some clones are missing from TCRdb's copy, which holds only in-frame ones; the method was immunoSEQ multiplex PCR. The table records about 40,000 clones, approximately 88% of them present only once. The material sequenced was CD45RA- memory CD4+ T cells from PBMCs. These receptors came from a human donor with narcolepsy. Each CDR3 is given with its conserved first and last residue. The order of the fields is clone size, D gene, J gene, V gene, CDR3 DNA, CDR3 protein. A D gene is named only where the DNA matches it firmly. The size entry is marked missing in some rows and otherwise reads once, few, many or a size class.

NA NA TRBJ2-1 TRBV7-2 TGTGCCAGCAGCTTATTAAACAAACATGAGCAGTTCTTC CASSLLNKHEQFF
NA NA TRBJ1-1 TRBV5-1 TGCGCCAGCAGGATAACTCCCTTGGCCCCGAACACTGAAGCTTTCTTT CASRITPLAPNTEAFF
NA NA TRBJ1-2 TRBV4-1 TGCGCCAGCAGCCCGGCGGGGGCAGACTATGGCTACACCTTC CASSPAGADYGYTF
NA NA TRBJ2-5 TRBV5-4 TGTGCCAGCAGCTCGTCGGGGACGGTGGGAGAGACCCAGTACTTC CASSSSGTVGETQYF
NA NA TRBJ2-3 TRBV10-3 TGTGCCATCACGGGGGGCGACGGCACAGATACGCAGTATTTT CAITGGDGTDTQYF
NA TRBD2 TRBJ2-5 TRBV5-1 TGCGCCAGCAGCTGGGGACTAGCAGAAGAGACCCAGTACTTC CASSWGLAEETQYF
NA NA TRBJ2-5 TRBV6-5 TGTGCCAGCAGTTTAATGGCTTCTACAGTAGGGGGGACCCAGTACTTC CASSLMASTVGGTQYF
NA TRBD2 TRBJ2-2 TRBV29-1 TGCAGCGTTGATGGCCCAAGCGGGGGGACCGGGGAGCTGTTTTTT CSVDGPSGGTGELFF
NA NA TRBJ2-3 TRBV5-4 TGTGCCAGCAGCTTAGTGGCCGGGGTTTTGGCAGATACGCAGTATTTT CASSLVAGVLADTQYF
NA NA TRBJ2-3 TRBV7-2 TGTGCCAGCAGCCCATCTACAGGGCTTAGGGTGGGGGGTACGCAGTATTTT CASSPSTGLRVGGTQYF
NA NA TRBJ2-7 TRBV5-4 TGTGCCAGCAGCTTACGCGGGTCCTACGAGCAGTACTTC CASSLRGSYEQYF
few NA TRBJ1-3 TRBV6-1 TGTGCCAGCATGGCAGGCCGAAACACCATATATTTT CASMAGRNTIYF
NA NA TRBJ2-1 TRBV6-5 TGTGCCAGCAGACCAAGGGGGGGTTGGAATGAGCAGTTCTTC CASRPRGGWNEQFF
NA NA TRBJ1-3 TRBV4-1 TGCGCCAGCAGCCAATCGGGGAGTCTCGCTGGAAACACCATATATTTT CASSQSGSLAGNTIYF
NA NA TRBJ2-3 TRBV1 TGCACCAGCAGCCACCAACGTTGGACCCGCACAGATACGCAGTATTTT CTSSHQRWTRTDTQYF
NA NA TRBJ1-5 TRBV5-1 TGCGCCAGCAGCTTGCAGGGAGGAAATCAGCCCCAGCATTTT CASSLQGGNQPQHF
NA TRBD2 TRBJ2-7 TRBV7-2 TGTGCCAGCAGCTTAGGGCGTAGCGGGAGGGCGGGCGAGCAGTACTTC CASSLGRSGRAGEQYF
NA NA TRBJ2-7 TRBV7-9 TGTGCCAGCAGTCGCACAGATCACGAGCAGTACTTC CASSRTDHEQYF
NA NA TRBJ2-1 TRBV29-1 TGCAGCTCCGGGAGCGAGAAATCCTACAATGAGCAGTTCTTC CSSGSEKSYNEQFF
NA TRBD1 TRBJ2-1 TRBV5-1 TGCGCCAGCAGCCCCGGGACAGGGAGAGGAAATGAGCAGTTCTTC CASSPGTGRGNEQFF
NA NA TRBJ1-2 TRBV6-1 TGTGCCAGCAGTGATATCGCGGCGTATGGCTACACCTTC CASSDIAAYGYTF
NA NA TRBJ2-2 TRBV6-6 TGTGCCAGCAGCGATCGGGAGTTCAGATACACCGGGGAGCTGTTTTTT CASSDREFRYTGELFF
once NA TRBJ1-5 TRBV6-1 TGTGCCAGCAGTGATAATAGGGGCGGACTTAGCAATCAGCCCCAGCATTTT CASSDNRGGLSNQPQHF